This T cell receptor (beta chain) comes out of a study of cytomegalovirus exposure and HLA in healthy donors. Amplification used 60 Vbeta primers and 13 Jbeta primers. TCRdb keeps only in-frame clones here, not all; method: immunoSEQ multiplex PCR. The repertoire holds about 160,000 clones, with around nine tenths as singletons. As for this clone: Its antigen is still unknown.

V was pared by 7 bases and J by 4 bases, with 6 bases of the junction left unmatched. CDR1 and CDR2 from the germline V gene are GTSNPN and SVGIG (reference sequence). The CDR3 runs 12 residues. Study-level points and caveats: As confirmed in vitro, three CMV-associated chains were specific for CMV antigens. The study recorded 150 to 200 TCR beta chains that were cytomegalovirus-associated. An Asian-associated ancestry cluster reportedly showed fewer N-insertions than the approximately 690-donor mean in a later analysis.

V gene TRBV30 combines with J gene TRBJ2-7; 8 bases line up with TRBD1. This receptor was taken from a woman younger than 30 in good health and CMV-seronegative. The sample comprised PBMCs. The CDR3 nucleotides are TGTGCCTCCCGGGACAGGAGGTACGAGCAGTACTTC. Its translation: CASRDRRYEQYF.